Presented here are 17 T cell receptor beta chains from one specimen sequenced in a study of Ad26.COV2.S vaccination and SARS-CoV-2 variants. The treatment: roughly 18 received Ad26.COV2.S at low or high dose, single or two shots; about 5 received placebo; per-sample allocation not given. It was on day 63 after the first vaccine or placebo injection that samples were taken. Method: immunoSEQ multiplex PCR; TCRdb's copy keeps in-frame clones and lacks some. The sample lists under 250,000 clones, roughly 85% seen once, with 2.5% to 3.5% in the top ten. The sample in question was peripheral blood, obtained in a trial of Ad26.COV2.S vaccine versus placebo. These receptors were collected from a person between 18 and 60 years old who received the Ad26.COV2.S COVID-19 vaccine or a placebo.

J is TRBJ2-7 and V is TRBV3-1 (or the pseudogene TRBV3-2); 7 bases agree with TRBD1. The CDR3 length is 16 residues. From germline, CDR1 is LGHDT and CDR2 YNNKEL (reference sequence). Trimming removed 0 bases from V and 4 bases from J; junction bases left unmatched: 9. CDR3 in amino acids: CASSQDAGRGFYEQYF. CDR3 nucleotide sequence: TGTGCCAGCAGCCAAGATGCCGGCAGGGGGTTTTACGAGCAGTACTTC.

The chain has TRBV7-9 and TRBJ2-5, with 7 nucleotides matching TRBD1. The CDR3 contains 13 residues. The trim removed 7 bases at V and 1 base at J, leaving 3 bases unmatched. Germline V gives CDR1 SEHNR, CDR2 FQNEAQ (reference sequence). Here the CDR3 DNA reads TGTGCCAGCAAAAGACAGGGCCAAGAGACCCAGTACTTC. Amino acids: CASKRQGQETQYF. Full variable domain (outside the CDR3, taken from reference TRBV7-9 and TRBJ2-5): DTGVSQNPRHKITKRGQNVTFRCDPISEHNRLYWYRQTLGQGPEFLTYFQNEAQLEKSRLLSDRFSAERPKGSFSTLEIQRTEQGDSAMYLCASKRQGQETQYFGPGTRLLVL.

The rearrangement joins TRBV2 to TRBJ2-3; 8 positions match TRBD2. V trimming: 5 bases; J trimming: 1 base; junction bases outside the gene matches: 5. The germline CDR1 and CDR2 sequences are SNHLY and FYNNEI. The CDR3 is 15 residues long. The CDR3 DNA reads TGTGCCAGCAGTTCAGTACTAGCGGGCACAGATACGCAGTATTTT. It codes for CASSSVLAGTDTQYF.

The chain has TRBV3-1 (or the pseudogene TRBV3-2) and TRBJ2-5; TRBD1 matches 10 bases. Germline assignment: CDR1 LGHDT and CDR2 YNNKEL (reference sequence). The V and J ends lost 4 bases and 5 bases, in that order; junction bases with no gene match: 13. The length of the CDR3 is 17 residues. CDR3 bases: TGTGCCAGCAGCCCACTCGTCGGGACAGGGGCAGGGGAGACCCAGTACTTC. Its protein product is CASSPLVGTGAGETQYF.

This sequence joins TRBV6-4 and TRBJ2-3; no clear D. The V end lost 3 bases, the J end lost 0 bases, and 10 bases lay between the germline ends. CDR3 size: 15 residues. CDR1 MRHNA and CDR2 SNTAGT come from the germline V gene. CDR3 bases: TGTGCCAGCAGTGAGACGGCTTCTAGCACAGATACGCAGTATTTT. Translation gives CASSETASSTDTQYF.

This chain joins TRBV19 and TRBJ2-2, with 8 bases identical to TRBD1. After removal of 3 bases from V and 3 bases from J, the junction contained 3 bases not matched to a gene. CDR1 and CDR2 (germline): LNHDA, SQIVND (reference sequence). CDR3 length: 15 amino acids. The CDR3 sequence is CASSMQGADTGELFF. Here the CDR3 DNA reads TGTGCCAGTAGTATGCAGGGGGCGGACACCGGGGAGCTGTTTTTT.

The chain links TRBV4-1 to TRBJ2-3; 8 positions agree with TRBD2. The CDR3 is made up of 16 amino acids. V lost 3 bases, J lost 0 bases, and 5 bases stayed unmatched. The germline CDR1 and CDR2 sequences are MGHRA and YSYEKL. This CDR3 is CASSQSGLGSTDTQYF. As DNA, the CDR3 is TGCGCCAGCAGCCAGTCGGGACTAGGGAGCACAGATACGCAGTATTTT.

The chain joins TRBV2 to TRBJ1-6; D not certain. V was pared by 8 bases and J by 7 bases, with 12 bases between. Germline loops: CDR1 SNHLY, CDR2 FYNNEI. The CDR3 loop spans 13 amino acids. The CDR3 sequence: CASRVRGNSPLHF. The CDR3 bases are TGTGCCAGCCGGGTCAGAGGAAATTCACCCCTCCACTTT.

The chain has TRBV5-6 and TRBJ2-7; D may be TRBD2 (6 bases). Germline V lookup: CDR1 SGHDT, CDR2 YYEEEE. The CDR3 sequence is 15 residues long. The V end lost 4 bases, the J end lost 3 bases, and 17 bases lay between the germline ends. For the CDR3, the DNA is TGTGCCAGCAGCCTCCGGGGAGGCCCTGACTACGAGCAGTACTTC. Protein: CASSLRGGPDYEQYF.

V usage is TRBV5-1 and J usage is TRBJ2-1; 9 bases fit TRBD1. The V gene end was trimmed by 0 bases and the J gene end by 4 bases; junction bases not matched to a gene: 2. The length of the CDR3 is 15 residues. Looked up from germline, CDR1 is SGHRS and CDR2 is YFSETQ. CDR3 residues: CASSLGGQGYNEQFF. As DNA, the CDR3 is TGCGCCAGCAGCTTGGGGGGACAGGGATACAATGAGCAGTTCTTC.

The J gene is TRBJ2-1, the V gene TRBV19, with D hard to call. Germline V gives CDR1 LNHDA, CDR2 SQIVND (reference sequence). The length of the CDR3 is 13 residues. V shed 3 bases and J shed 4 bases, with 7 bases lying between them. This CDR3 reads CASSIHGYNEQFF. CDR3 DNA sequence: TGTGCCAGTAGTATTCACGGGTACAATGAGCAGTTCTTC.

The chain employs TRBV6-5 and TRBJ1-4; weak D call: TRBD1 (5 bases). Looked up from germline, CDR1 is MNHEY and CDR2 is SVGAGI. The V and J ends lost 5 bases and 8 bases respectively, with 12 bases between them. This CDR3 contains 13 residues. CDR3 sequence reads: CASSLGVEEKLFF. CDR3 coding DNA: TGTGCCAGCAGTCTGGGGGTTGAGGAAAAACTGTTTTTT.

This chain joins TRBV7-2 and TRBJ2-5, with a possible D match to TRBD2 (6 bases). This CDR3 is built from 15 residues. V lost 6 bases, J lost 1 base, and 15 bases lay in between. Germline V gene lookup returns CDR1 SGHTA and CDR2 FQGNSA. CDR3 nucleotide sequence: TGTGCCAGCAGAAAGACGGGGGTAAGCCAAGAGACCCAGTACTTC. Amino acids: CASRKTGVSQETQYF.

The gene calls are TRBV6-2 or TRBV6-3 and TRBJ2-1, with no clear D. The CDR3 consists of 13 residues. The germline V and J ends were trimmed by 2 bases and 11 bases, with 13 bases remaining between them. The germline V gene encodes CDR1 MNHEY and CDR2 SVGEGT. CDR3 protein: CASSYRARPKQFF. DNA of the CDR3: TGTGCCAGCAGTTACAGGGCTAGACCTAAGCAGTTCTTC.

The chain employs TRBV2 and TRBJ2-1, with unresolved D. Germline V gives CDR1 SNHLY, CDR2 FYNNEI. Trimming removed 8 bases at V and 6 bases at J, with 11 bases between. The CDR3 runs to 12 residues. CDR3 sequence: CASLKLSNEQFF. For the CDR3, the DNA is TGTGCCAGCCTAAAGCTTTCCAATGAGCAGTTCTTC.

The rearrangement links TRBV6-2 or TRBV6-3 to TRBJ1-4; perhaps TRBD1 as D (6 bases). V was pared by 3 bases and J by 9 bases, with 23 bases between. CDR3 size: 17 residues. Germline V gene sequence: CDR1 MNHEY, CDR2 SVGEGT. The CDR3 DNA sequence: TGTGCCAGCAGTTATGTGTTCCGGGACACGGGGAGTAAAAAACTGTTTTTT. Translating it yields CASSYVFRDTGSKKLFF.

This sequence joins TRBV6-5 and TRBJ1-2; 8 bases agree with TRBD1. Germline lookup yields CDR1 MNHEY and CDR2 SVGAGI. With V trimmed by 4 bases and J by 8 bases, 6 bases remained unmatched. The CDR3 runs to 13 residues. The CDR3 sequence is CASSLDRASGYTF. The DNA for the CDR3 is TGTGCCAGCAGTTTGGACAGGGCCAGCGGCTACACCTTC.